This T cell receptor beta chain stems from a study of human T cells and chemical hapten exposure. On the study more broadly: In the sensitization step, 2% DPC was placed on 2 cm by 2 cm of upper inner arm skin. Patch tests of 0.01% DPC on the upper back were read at 6 days. Per-sample variation in TCR yield stemmed mainly from small pooled library volume differences.

This clonotype came up a few times. The time point here: patch test 3, about 24 weeks after DPC sensitization. Sample treatment: therapeutic diphenylcyclopropenone sensitization with weekly scalp DPC. The template was total RNA from unfractionated whole blood. MiXCR was run by TCRdb on the RACE reads, yielding one entry per CDR3 protein. This repertoire shows just under 65,000 distinct CDR3 sequences, approximately 11% found once; its top ten account for 2% to 3%. The CDR3 consists of 12 residues. The germline CDR1 and CDR2 sequences are SGHDT and YYEEEE. The germline V and J ends were trimmed by 4 bases and 7 bases, with 11 bases remaining between them.

This clonotype was sampled from a woman aged 25 to 39 with alopecia areata. Some clones in this sample may be carry-over from other donors' samples. The chain carries TRBV5-6 and TRBJ1-2, with a weak D call TRBD1 (6 bases). The sample was whole blood, taken in connection with sensitization to the hapten diphenylcyclopropenone (DPC). The DNA of the CDR3 is TGTGCCAGCAGCCTGGCGACAGGTGGCTACACCTTC. This sequence encodes CASSLATGGYTF.